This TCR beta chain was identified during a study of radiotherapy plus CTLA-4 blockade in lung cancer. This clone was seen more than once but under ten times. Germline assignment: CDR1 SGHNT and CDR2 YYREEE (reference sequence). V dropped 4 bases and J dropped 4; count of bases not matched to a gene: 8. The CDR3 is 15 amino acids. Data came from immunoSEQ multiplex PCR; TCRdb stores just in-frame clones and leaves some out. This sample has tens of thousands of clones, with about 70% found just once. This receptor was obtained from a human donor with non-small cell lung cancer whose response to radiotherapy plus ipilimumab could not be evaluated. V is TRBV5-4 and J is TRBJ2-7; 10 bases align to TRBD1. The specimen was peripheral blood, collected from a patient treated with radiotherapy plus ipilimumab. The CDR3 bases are TGTGCCAGCAGCCTTTCCGACAGGGGGCCTTACGAGCAGTACTTC. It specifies CASSLSDRGPYEQYF. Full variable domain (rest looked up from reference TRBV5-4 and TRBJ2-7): ETGVTQSPTHLIKTRGQQVTLRCSSQSGHNTVSWYQQALGQGPQFIFQYYREEENGRGNFPPRFSGLQFPNYSSELNVNALELDDSALYLCASSLSDRGPYEQYFGPGTRLTVT.